The 8 T cell receptor beta chains reported below all come from one sample, sequenced in a study of cytomegalovirus exposure and HLA in healthy donors. The PCR employed 60 Vbeta primers together with 13 Jbeta primers. This table comes from immunoSEQ multiplex PCR, and its TCRdb copy is limited to in-frame clones, with some not included. The sample has 80,000 to 100,000 clones, about 81% seen once. Sequenced sample: PBMCs. All receptors come from a man aged 40-55 years in good health and CMV-seronegative.

This chain connects TRBV5-8 to TRBJ2-1; D not certain. In germline, CDR1 is SGHTS, CDR2 YDEGEE. The CDR3 is made up of 14 amino acids. V shed 2 bases and J shed 2 bases, with 8 bases lying between them. The CDR3 sequence is CASSFGGTYNEQFF. The DNA for the CDR3 is TGTGCCAGCAGCTTCGGCGGAACCTACAATGAGCAGTTCTTC.

The chain recombines TRBV28 with TRBJ2-5; 11 bases line up with TRBD1. The J call is doubtful: the DNA matches TRBJ2-7 better. This CDR3 contains 15 residues. CDR1 is MDHEN and CDR2 is SYDVKM in the germline V gene. In DNA, the CDR3 is TGTGCCAGCAGTTTAAGTGGGACAGGGGGCTACGAGCAGTACTTC. Translation gives CASSLSGTGGYEQYF.

DNA for the CDR3: TGCGCCAGCAGCTTGGAGGGGGCACTATTTTCCTACAATGAGCAGTTCTTC. Translated, it gives CASSLEGALFSYNEQFF. V gene TRBV5-1 combines with J gene TRBJ2-1, with 7 bases that match TRBD1. V lost 0 bases and J lost 1; bases outside the gene matches: 7. Germline assignment: CDR1 SGHRS and CDR2 YFSETQ. The CDR3 has 17 residues.

This clone has just a few counts. The rearrangement links TRBV11-2 to TRBJ1-1; 7 bases agree with TRBD1. V was pared by 6 bases and J by 1 base, with 11 bases of the junction left unmatched. Germline V gene data show CDR1 as SGHAT and CDR2 as FQNNGV. CDR3 length: 16 amino acids. CDR3 DNA sequence: TGTGCCAGCAGACCTGTACTAAGACAGGGGAACACTGAAGCTTTCTTT. It yields the protein CASRPVLRQGNTEAFF.

The chain carries TRBV5-6 and TRBJ2-1; D gene unclear. Trimming cost V 4 bases and J 6 bases, with 14 bases left between them. The CDR3 totals 14 residues. Germline V gives CDR1 SGHDT, CDR2 YYEEEE. The CDR3, as DNA: TGTGCCAGCAGCCCCTGGTCCCCGGGCAATGAGCAGTTCTTC. Translating it yields CASSPWSPGNEQFF.

This clone was found once. V and J are TRBV5-6 and TRBJ2-7; D remains unclear. The CDR3 has 13 amino acids. Per germline, CDR1 SGHDT and CDR2 YYEEEE. V lost 0 bases, J lost 4 bases, and 8 bases lay in between. Here the CDR3 reads CASSLDRAYEQYF. CDR3 DNA: TGTGCCAGCAGCTTGGACAGAGCATACGAGCAGTACTTC. Full variable domain (remainder filled in from reference TRBV5-6 and TRBJ2-7): DAGVTQSPTHLIKTRGQQVTLRCSPKSGHDTVSWYQQALGQGPQFIFQYYEEEERQRGNFPDRFSGHQFPNYSSELNVNALLLGDSALYLCASSLDRAYEQYFGPGTRLTVT.

This clone was seen more than once but under ten times. CDR3 in amino acids: CASSLGGTQYF. Here the CDR3 DNA reads TGTGCCAGCAGCTTGGGCGGGACCCAGTACTTC. The V gene is TRBV5-6, the J gene TRBJ2-5; no reliable D call. This CDR3 is 11 amino acids long. In germline, CDR1 is SGHDT, CDR2 YYEEEE. Trimming pared 0 bases from V and 7 bases from J, leaving 4 bases between.

The sample holds one count of this clone. Other DNA sequences in the same sample also yield this CDR3. DNA for the CDR3: TGCGCCAGCAGCCAAGTGGGCGGAGGGGAAGGTCAGCCCCAGCATTTT. Residues: CASSQVGGGEGQPQHF. This chain connects TRBV4-1 to TRBJ1-5, with D maybe TRBD1 (5 bases). This CDR3 is built from 16 residues. V was cut by 1 base and J by 6 bases, with 16 bases left in between. Germline V CDR1 and CDR2: MGHRA, YSYEKL.